This T cell receptor beta chain was found in a study of identical twins (dated by TCRdb to about 2016). A note on the overall study: To test whether fetal clonotypes persist, the study used deep sequencing on TCR alpha and beta repertoires from monozygotic twins, unrelated adults of various ages, and cord blood. Replicate twin experiments were performed at different times using different library preparation protocols to rule out contamination.

A remark on this clonotype: It lacks a known antigen. Per-base qualities were not stored, and no clone one base away is much larger.

Only healthy Caucasian donors were included. Three pairs of female monozygotic twins, all aged about 18 to 30 years, made up the twin cohort. Using Miltenyi CD45RO+ enrichment and human naive T-cell isolation kits, memory (CD45RO+) and naive T cells were isolated from PBMC. Overall results and qualifications from the work: In monozygotic twins, out-of-frame TCR alpha sharing was systematically underestimated by recombination models, although the models agreed with sharing between unrelated individuals. Fewer insertions were carried by abundant cord blood beta clonotypes; a weaker similar trend was observed in young adult naive repertoires, while no such trend was observed in memory repertoires. Conclusions relied on cross-sectional statistical analysis, since the same donors could not be followed over many years. Zero-insertion analyses could be partly confounded by invariant T cells such as MAIT and iNKT, although diverse VJ usage argued against such confounding for most clonotypes. A weaker excess of twin sharing was found in beta out-of-frame sequences because the signal-to-noise ratio was lowered by fewer shared sequences. Compared with coincidental sharing between unrelated individuals, an excess of low generation-probability sequences was observed among out-of-frame TCR alpha sequences shared between twins.

Unmatched junction bases come to 11, with V trimmed by 2 bases and J by 6 bases. The CDR3 contains 16 residues, cysteine and phenylalanine counted. The CDR3 DNA has 48 bases and is translated from base 1. CDR1 and CDR2 (WNHNN, SYGVQD) derive from the germline V gene (reference sequence). Library creation used 5' RACE. The run used an Illumina HiSeq 2000. A universal primer binding site was added through template switching, and the final cDNA carried a unique molecular identifier so that TCR cDNA molecules could be counted accurately. First-strand cDNA for TCR alpha and beta chains was synthesized from specific primers in the conserved constant-segment region. To control for contamination, every cDNA library carried two barcodes: a SMART-Mk sample barcode plus Illumina barcodes. TruSeq adapter sequences along with Illumina sample barcodes were introduced in two successive PCR steps. The TCR alpha and beta cDNA libraries were sequenced on the Illumina HiSeq platform using custom primers. The source study handled its data this way. MiGEC was used to process raw reads and extract unique molecular identifiers, and MiXCR was used to find CDR3 positions. Recombination models were inferred per individual with the repgenHMM and IGoR tools using an EM algorithm. Shared clonotype analysis was performed with the tcR package in R, normalizing sharing by the product of cloneset sizes. Out-of-frame nonproductive sequences were analyzed to study raw recombination free of thymic and clonal selection effects. The public sequencing data were trimmed at Q25 with fastp and processed into clonotypes with MiXCR by TCRdb, which kept only in-frame beta chains. CDR3 protein sequences are deduplicated, and each keeps its most common genes and DNA. The V and J calls here are based on TCRdb, not the publication. In this sample the table shows a few hundred thousand distinct CDR3 sequences, about 8.9% of which occur a single time. Around 2.1% of the sample belongs to the ten largest clones.

These records were also assigned to another study, of yellow fever vaccine responses in identical twins. Per that second paper: The T cell response to vaccination in identical twins was reported by the authors to appear partly convergent and partly personalized. In the study, vaccine-responding T cell clones were precisely tracked in identical twins.

The sequence derives from a woman between 18 and 29 years old in good health. Here the chain combines TRBV10-1 and TRBJ1-2; 8 bases in between match TRBD1. The sequencing sample was made of memory (CD45RO+) T cells sorted from blood. This specimen's cell subset or site label, interpreted: CD45RO+ enriched T cells. The CDR3 amino acid sequence is: CASSEGTGFKMDGYTF. Read as DNA, the sequence is TGCGCCAGCAGTGAGGGGACAGGCTTTAAGATGGATGGCTACACCTTC.